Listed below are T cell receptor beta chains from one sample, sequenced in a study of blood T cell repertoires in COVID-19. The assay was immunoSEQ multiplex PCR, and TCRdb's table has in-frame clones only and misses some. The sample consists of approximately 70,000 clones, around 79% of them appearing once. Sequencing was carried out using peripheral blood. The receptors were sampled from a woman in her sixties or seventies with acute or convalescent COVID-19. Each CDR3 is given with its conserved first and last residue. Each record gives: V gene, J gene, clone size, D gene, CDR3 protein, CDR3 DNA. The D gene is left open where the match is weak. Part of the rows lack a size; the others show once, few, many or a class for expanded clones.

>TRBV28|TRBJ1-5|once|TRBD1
CASSQTTGGNQPQHF
TGTGCCAGCAGTCAAACGACAGGGGGGAATCAGCCCCAGCATTTT
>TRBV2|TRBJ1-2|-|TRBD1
CASSEARGRGYTF
TGTGCCAGCAGTGAAGCAAGGGGGCGAGGCTACACCTTC
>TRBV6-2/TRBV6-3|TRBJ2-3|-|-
CASSHTQGDVTDTQYF
TGTGCCAGCAGTCATACACAGGGAGATGTCACAGATACGCAGTATTTT
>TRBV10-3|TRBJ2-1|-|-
CAISDSQGYNEQFF
TGTGCCATCAGTGACTCACAGGGTTACAATGAGCAGTTCTTC
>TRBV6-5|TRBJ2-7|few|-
CASRDPGYAYEQYF
TGTGCCAGCAGGGACCCAGGGTACGCCTACGAGCAGTACTTC
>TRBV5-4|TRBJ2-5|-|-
CASSRAQETQYF
TGTGCCAGCAGCCGAGCTCAAGAGACCCAGTACTTC
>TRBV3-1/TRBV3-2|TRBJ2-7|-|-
CASSYSYPISLDEQYF
TGTGCCAGCAGCTACTCCTATCCCATTTCGTTAGACGAGCAGTACTTC
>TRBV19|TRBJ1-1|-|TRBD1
CASSPLVATGGTEAFF
TGTGCCAGTAGTCCACTAGTAGCAACAGGGGGCACTGAAGCTTTCTTT
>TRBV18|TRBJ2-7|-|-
CASSPSGSQGEQYF
TGTGCCAGCTCACCTTCAGGGTCTCAGGGGGAGCAGTACTTC
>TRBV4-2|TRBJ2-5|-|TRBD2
CASSQDLLTSGLKETQYF
TGTGCCAGCAGCCAAGATCTCTTAACTAGCGGATTAAAAGAGACCCAGTACTTC
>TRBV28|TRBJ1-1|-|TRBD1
CASTYRGWDTEAFF
TGTGCCAGCACTTACAGGGGATGGGACACTGAAGCTTTCTTT
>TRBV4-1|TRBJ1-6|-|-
CASSQDSGRNSPLHF
TGCGCCAGCAGCCAAGATTCAGGGCGTAATTCACCCCTCCACTTT
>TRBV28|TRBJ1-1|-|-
CATVNTEAFF
TGTGCCACCGTGAACACTGAAGCTTTCTTT
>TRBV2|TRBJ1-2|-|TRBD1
CASAAWRGLGYTF
TGTGCGTCCGCAGCTTGGAGGGGGCTCGGCTACACCTTC
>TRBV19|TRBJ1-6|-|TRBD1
CASSHNTGTGIQPLHF
TGTGCCAGTAGCCATAACACCGGGACAGGGATTCAGCCCCTCCACTTT
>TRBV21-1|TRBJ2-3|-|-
CASSGTGCTDTQYF
TGTGCCAGCAGCGGGACAGGCTGCACAGATACGCAGTATTTT
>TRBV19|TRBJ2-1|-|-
CASSSRAALLSSYNEQFF
TGTGCCAGTAGTAGTCGTGCGGCCCTTCTAAGCTCCTACAATGAGCAGTTCTTC
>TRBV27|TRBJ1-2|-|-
CASGGRGADGYTF
TGTGCCAGCGGGGGGAGGGGGGCTGATGGCTACACCTTC
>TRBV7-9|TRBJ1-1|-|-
CASSSSGPEGAEAFF
TGTGCCAGCAGCTCCTCGGGACCCGAGGGGGCTGAAGCTTTCTTT
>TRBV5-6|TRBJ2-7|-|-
CASSTTGHEQYF
TGTGCCAGCAGCACAACGGGTCACGAGCAGTACTTC
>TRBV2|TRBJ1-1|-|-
CASSVETVNTEAFF
TGTGCCAGCAGTGTGGAGACGGTGAACACTGAAGCTTTCTTT
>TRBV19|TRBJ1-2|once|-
CASSAITAYGYTF
TGTGCCAGTAGTGCAATTACAGCTTATGGCTACACCTTC
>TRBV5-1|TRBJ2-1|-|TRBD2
CARKGSGGALESISGEQFF
TGCGCCCGCAAAGGCAGCGGGGGGGCCTTAGAATCCATTTCGGGTGAGCAGTTCTTC